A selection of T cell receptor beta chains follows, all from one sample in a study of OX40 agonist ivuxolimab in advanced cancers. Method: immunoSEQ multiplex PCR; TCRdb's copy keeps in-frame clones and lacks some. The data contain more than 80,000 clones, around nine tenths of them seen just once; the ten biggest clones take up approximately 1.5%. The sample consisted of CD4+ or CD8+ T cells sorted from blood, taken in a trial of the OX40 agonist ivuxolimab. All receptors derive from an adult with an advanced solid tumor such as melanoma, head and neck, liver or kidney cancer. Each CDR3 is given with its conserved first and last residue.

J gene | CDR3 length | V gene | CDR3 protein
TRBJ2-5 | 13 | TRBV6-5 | CASRPSGEETQYF
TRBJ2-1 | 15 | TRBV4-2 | CASSSGGGDYNEQFF
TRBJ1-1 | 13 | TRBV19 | CASSRSPGTEAFF
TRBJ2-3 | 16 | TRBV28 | CASSTRRTSGRGMQYF
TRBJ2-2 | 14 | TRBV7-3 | CASSINRGTGELFF
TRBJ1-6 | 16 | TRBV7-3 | CASSLTRQDLGSPLHF
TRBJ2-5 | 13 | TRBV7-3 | CASSSAVRETQYF
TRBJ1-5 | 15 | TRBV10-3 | CAISEGTSSNQPQHF
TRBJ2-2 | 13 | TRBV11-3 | CASSKQGTGELFF
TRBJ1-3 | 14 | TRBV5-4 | CASGPRDGGNTIYF
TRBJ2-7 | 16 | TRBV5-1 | CATADNSGRAGSEQYF
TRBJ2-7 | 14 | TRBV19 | CASTATFPPHEQYF
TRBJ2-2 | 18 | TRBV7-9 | CASSLAFGLAAPMVTLFF
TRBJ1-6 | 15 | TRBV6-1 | CAIMEAGGLGSPLHF
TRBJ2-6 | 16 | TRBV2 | CASSGAGTGRANVLTF
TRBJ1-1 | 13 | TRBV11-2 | CASGLISNTEAFF
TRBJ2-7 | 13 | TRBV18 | CASSPGTNYEQYF
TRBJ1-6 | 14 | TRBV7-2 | CASSFDRARWPLHF